This T cell receptor beta chain was found in a study of CD8 T cells in ankylosing spondylitis. This clonotype came up many times. What it recognizes is unknown. Germline V lookup: CDR1 SGHVS, CDR2 FQNEAQ. The CDR3 is 15 amino acids. V was clipped by 3 bases and J by 5 bases, with 15 bases between them. Whole-study results and caveats: Disease-associated clones were CD8+ and fairly uncommon in peripheral blood. Within matched ankylosing spondylitis synovial fluid, disease-linked clones were reportedly significantly enriched.

Quantitative 5'-RACE was performed with molecular barcodes, and it yielded the TCR beta libraries. TCRdb re-called the 5' RACE reads through MiXCR, storing one row per CDR3 protein. The sample contains roughly 250,000 distinct CDR3 sequences, 8.6% of which appear only once. The chain has TRBV7-8 and TRBJ2-3, with D maybe TRBD2 (5 bases). The clonotype was recovered from a male donor with ankylosing spondylitis or in good health (not recorded which). Sequences were obtained from blood, either unsorted or a sorted T cell fraction (not recorded which). CDR3 DNA sequence: TGTGCCAGCAGCTTGGTGGGAGCCAACCTAGATACGCAGTATTTT. It yields the protein CASSLVGANLDTQYF.